This T cell receptor beta chain derives from a study of T cell responses to AZD1222 COVID-19 vaccine. Study results and limitations: The donors showed a predominance of white British ancestry and of females, with possible underestimation of clonal diversity. Sampling captured repertoires only after the peak T cell response. Spike-wide coverage was observed for vaccine-associated CD4 TCRs, with dominant responses at 160-218 and 743-854. Nearly half of spike-specific TCRs reportedly go after variant regions that carry no mutations.

On this clone itself: Its antigen is unknown.

The CDR3 contains 13 residues. The V end lost 5 bases, the J end lost 2 bases, and 8 bases lay between the germline ends. Here immunoSEQ multiplex PCR was the method, and the copy in TCRdb shows in-frame clones only, minus some. This table has around 200,000 clones, 90% to 95% appearing once. The sample here was peripheral blood, taken 28 days after the second dose of the MenACWY control vaccine. This chain uses TRBV12-3 or TRBV12-4 with TRBJ2-3; no clear D. This receptor was obtained from an adult who received the MenACWY meningococcal vaccine as a control. CDR3 sequence (DNA): TGTGCCAGCAGTGGGCATAACACAGATACGCAGTATTTT. Translated, it gives CASSGHNTDTQYF.